The 22 T cell receptor beta chains listed next were all sequenced from one sample in a study of T cell responses to AZD1222 COVID-19 vaccine. Here immunoSEQ multiplex PCR was the method, and the copy in TCRdb shows in-frame clones only, minus some. The sample records 150,000 to 200,000 clones, around nine tenths being singletons. The sample here was peripheral blood, taken on day 0 of AZD1222 vaccination. Receptor source: an adult in good health.

Written as DNA, the CDR3 is TGTGCCAGCAGCAAAGGTGGGAACACTGAAGCTTTCTTT. Translated, it gives CASSKGGNTEAFF. This chain uses TRBV3-1 (or the pseudogene TRBV3-2) with TRBJ1-1, with D unclear. The germline CDR1 and CDR2 sequences are LGHDT and YNNKEL (reference sequence). The germline V and J ends were trimmed by 5 bases and 1 base, with 8 bases remaining between them. The CDR3 extends over 13 amino acids.

This chain links TRBV7-8 with TRBJ2-1; 9 bases are shared with TRBD2. J was trimmed by 9 bases and V by 5 bases; bases with no gene match: 8. Germline V gives CDR1 SGHVS, CDR2 FQNEAQ. CDR3 length: 14 amino acids. The DNA for the CDR3 is TGTGCCAGCAGCACCCGACTAGCGGAGACTGAGCAGTTCTTC. It is translated as CASSTRLAETEQFF.

The chain couples TRBV7-5 to TRBJ1-2; the table's D call, TRBD1, was not checked against the DNA. TRBV7-5 is described as a pseudogene. The CDR3 spans 17 residues. The CDR3 protein is CVRSYLPGQRITYGYTF. In DNA, the CDR3 is TGTGTCAGAAGCTATTTACCGGGACAGAGGATCACCTATGGCTACACCTTC.

The chain combines TRBV25-1 with TRBJ1-4; D is unclear. The CDR3 is 13 amino acids. V was clipped by 4 bases and J by 5 bases, with 8 bases between them. Germline assignment: CDR1 MGHDK and CDR2 SYGVNS. The CDR3 region is CASSVMENEKLFF. CDR3 bases: TGTGCCAGCAGTGTGATGGAGAATGAAAAACTGTTTTTT.

About this clone itself: The junction shows a germline mismatch at one end, possibly a read error. The chain links TRBV15 to TRBJ2-1, with TRBD2 matching 7 bases. The CDR3 has 13 amino acids. The germline CDR1 and CDR2 sequences are LNHNV and YYDKDF (reference sequence). The CDR3 DNA reads TGTGCCACCAGCAGAGATCCGCTAGCGGCTCGTCTCTTC. This codes for CATSRDPLAARLF.

The CDR3 DNA follows: TGTGCCAGCAGCTTTAGAGCAAATCAGCCCCAGCATTTT. It encodes CASSFRANQPQHF. This chain links TRBV11-2 with TRBJ1-5; D remains ambiguous. The ends were cut back, 3 bases at V and 4 bases at J, with 7 bases in the middle. Germline V gene data show CDR1 as SGHAT and CDR2 as FQNNGV. The CDR3 is 13 amino acids.

This rearrangement joins TRBV7-9 to TRBJ2-1; perhaps TRBD1 as D (6 bases). Germline V gene lookup returns CDR1 SEHNR and CDR2 FQNEAQ (reference sequence). The V gene lost 1 base and the J gene lost 7 bases, with 14 bases spanning the gap. The CDR3 sequence is 15 residues long. DNA of the CDR3: TGTGCCAGCAGCTTAGTGGGGGCGCTGTTAAATGAGCAGTTCTTC. Protein sequence: CASSLVGALLNEQFF.

The rearrangement joins TRBV15 to TRBJ1-5; 8 positions agree with TRBD1. The ends lost 5 bases at V and 6 bases at J; junction bases unmatched: 6. The germline CDR1 and CDR2 sequences are LNHNV and YYDKDF (reference sequence). The CDR3 has 14 residues. CDR3 sequence: CATSPDRVGQPQHF. CDR3 nucleotide sequence: TGTGCCACCAGCCCGGACAGGGTTGGTCAGCCCCAGCATTTT. The full variable domain, completed using reference TRBV15 and TRBJ1-5, is DAMVIQNPRYQVTQFGKPVTLSCSQTLNHNVMYWYQQKSSQAPKLLFHYYDKDFNNEADTPDNFQSRRPNTSFCFLDIRSPGLGDTAMYLCATSPDRVGQPQHFGDGTRLSIL.

J is TRBJ1-2 and V is TRBV27, with a possible D match to TRBD1 (5 bases). The germline V gene has CDR1 MNHEY and CDR2 SMNVEV (reference sequence). The CDR3 extends over 13 amino acids. The V gene lost 3 bases and the J gene lost 4 bases, with 9 bases spanning the gap. This chain's CDR3 is CASSFGQGYGYTF. CDR3 sequence (DNA): TGTGCCAGCAGTTTTGGGCAGGGCTATGGCTACACCTTC.

The J gene is TRBJ2-3, the V gene TRBV5-4; 8 bases are shared with TRBD2. CDR3 length: 15 residues. Germline V gene lookup returns CDR1 SGHNT and CDR2 YYREEE (reference sequence). J gave up 4 bases and V 6 bases, and 10 bases lay outside the gene matches. CDR3 loop: CASTPVGLGPDTQYF. The CDR3 nucleotides are TGTGCCAGCACCCCTGTGGGACTAGGGCCAGATACGCAGTATTTT.

The genes are TRBV7-9 and TRBJ2-7; D unclear. V was pared by 3 bases and J by 3 bases, with 9 bases between. The germline CDR1 and CDR2 sequences are SEHNR and FQNEAQ (reference sequence). The CDR3 is 13 residues long. CDR3 DNA: TGTGCCAGCAGCTTGGACCAATTCTACGAGCAGTACTTC. This sequence encodes CASSLDQFYEQYF.

The rearrangement links TRBV5-1 to TRBJ2-1, with D possibly matching TRBD2 (6 bases). The CDR3 sequence is 16 residues long. Trimming took 3 bases from V and 5 from J, leaving 18 bases between them. Germline V CDR1 and CDR2: SGHRS, YFSETQ. The CDR3 DNA reads as TGCGCCAGCAGCTCCAGCCCCGGGACTGGTGACAATGAGCAGTTCTTC. Amino acid sequence: CASSSSPGTGDNEQFF.

V and J are TRBV3-1 (or the pseudogene TRBV3-2) and TRBJ1-1; D unclear. CDR1 and CDR2 (germline): LGHDT, YNNKEL (reference sequence). Trimming left V 1 base short and J 5 bases short, with 8 bases between. The CDR3 is made up of 13 amino acids. The CDR3, as DNA: TGTGCCAGCAGCCAAGGGGCTTGGACTGAAGCTTTCTTT. Translated, it gives CASSQGAWTEAFF.

The gene calls are TRBV18 and TRBJ2-7; D is uncertain. The length of the CDR3 is 14 residues. In germline, CDR1 is KGHSH, CDR2 LQKENI. With 2 bases removed from V and 5 bases from J, the gap between germline ends came to 13 bases. CDR3 region: CASSPEIRGHEQYF. As DNA, the CDR3 is TGTGCCAGCTCACCAGAAATACGAGGCCACGAGCAGTACTTC.

To note about this clone: The same CDR3 arises from other DNA sequences in this sample as well. The chain recombines TRBV12-3 or TRBV12-4 with TRBJ1-2; D is uncertain. The V and J ends lost 3 bases and 4 bases respectively, with 9 bases between them. The CDR3 contains 13 residues. In DNA form, the CDR3 reads TGTGCCAGCAGTTTGTCGGGGAGCTATGGCTACACCTTC. Its translation is CASSLSGSYGYTF.

The CDR3, as DNA: TGTGCCAGCAGCCAGTCCCTCTACGAGCAGTACTTC. Its translation is CASSQSLYEQYF. J is TRBJ2-7 and V is TRBV7-9; D gene ambiguous. V dropped 5 bases and J dropped 3 bases, with 8 bases sitting between them. From germline, CDR1 is SEHNR and CDR2 FQNEAQ (reference sequence). The CDR3 has 12 residues. Drawing the rest from reference TRBV7-9 and TRBJ2-7, the complete variable domain is DTGVSQNPRHKITKRGQNVTFRCDPISEHNRLYWYRQTLGQGPEFLTYFQNEAQLEKSRLLSDRFSAERPKGSFSTLEIQRTEQGDSAMYLCASSQSLYEQYFGPGTRLTVT.

The table lists this clone with a count of one. V and J are TRBV9 and TRBJ2-1; D is perhaps TRBD2 (5 bases). Deletions cut 0 bases from V and 6 bases from J, with 25 bases between. The CDR3 length is 19 residues. The germline gives CDR1 SGDLS, CDR2 YYNGEE. The CDR3 reads CASSVGPLLLGPIGNEQFF. CDR3 nucleotide sequence: TGTGCCAGCAGCGTAGGTCCGCTACTACTAGGCCCTATAGGCAATGAGCAGTTCTTC.

J is TRBJ2-1 and V is TRBV6-2 or TRBV6-3; 7 bases map to TRBD2. There are 14 residues in the CDR3. In germline, CDR1 is MNHEY, CDR2 SVGEGT. V was pared by 5 bases and J by 5 bases, with 6 bases of the junction left unmatched. CDR3 DNA sequence: TGTGCCAGCAGTCCCCAGCGGGGCGACAATGAGCAGTTCTTC. It is translated as CASSPQRGDNEQFF.

This chain links TRBV7-6 with TRBJ2-7; the match to TRBD2 covers 8 bases. The junction had 6 bases not matched to a gene; V was cut back by 3 bases and J by 5 bases. CDR1 is SGHVS, CDR2 FNYEAQ, per germline. This CDR3 region has 14 residues. CDR3 DNA: TGTGCCAGCAGCTTGACGGGAGGGCCCGACGAGCAGTACTTC. Encoded protein: CASSLTGGPDEQYF.

V usage is TRBV24-1 and J usage is TRBJ1-3, with TRBD1 as a possible D gene (6 bases). Deletions cut 4 bases from V and 0 bases from J, with 9 bases between. Looked up from germline, CDR1 is KGHDR and CDR2 is SFDVKD. This CDR3 has 15 amino acids. The CDR3 loop reads CATSDPQGSGNTIYF. The CDR3 coding sequence is TGTGCCACCAGTGACCCACAGGGCTCTGGAAACACCATATATTTT.

The V call is TRBV5-6, the J call TRBJ1-5; D unclear. CDR1 and CDR2 (germline): SGHDT, YYEEEE. The CDR3 consists of 14 residues. The V end was cut by 3 bases, the J end by 0 bases, with 7 bases between. CDR3 residues: CASSSADSNQPQHF. CDR3 sequence (DNA): TGTGCCAGCAGCTCCGCGGATAGCAATCAGCCCCAGCATTTT.

The chain links TRBV9 to TRBJ2-7; 7 nucleotides line up with TRBD2. CDR1 is SGDLS and CDR2 is YYNGEE in the germline V gene. Trimming cost V 1 base and J 5 bases; bases outside gene matches: 12. The CDR3 has 16 residues. The CDR3 loop reads CASSVRGLPPNNEQYF. DNA of the CDR3: TGTGCCAGCAGCGTACGGGGACTACCCCCAAACAACGAGCAGTACTTC. The full variable domain, with the rest looked up from reference TRBV9 and TRBJ2-7, is DSGVTQTPKHLITATGQRVTLRCSPRSGDLSVYWYQQSLDQGLQFLIQYYNGEERAKGNILERFSAQQFPDLHSELNLSSLELGDSALYFCASSVRGLPPNNEQYFGPGTRLTVT.